A single sample is the source of the 32 T cell receptor beta chains below, sequenced in a study of shared clonotypes between healthy human individuals. This table comes from immunoSEQ multiplex PCR, and its TCRdb copy is limited to in-frame clones, with some not included. The sample shows a few million clones, 90% to 95% of them seen only once. The sequenced sample consisted of naive CD4+ T cells sorted from blood. Subset here: CD45RA+ positively selected. Receptors were obtained from a man in his late teens or twenties in good health.

V and J are TRBV5-1 and TRBJ2-3; the match to TRBD2 covers 7 bases. Germline CDR1 is SGHRS and CDR2 is YFSETQ. CDR3 length: 17 amino acids. Losses at the gene ends were 0 bases for V and 4 bases for J; bases not matched to a gene: 11. CDR3 in DNA: TGCGCCAGCAGCTTGGCGTCCGGGGCGGGAGTTCCAGATACGCAGTATTTT. It encodes CASSLASGAGVPDTQYF. Full variable domain (rest looked up from reference TRBV5-1 and TRBJ2-3): KAGVTQTPRYLIKTRGQQVTLSCSPISGHRSVSWYQQTPGQGLQFLFEYFSETQRNKGNFPGRFSGRQFSNSRSEMNVSTLELGDSALYLCASSLASGAGVPDTQYFGPGTRLTVL.

This clone was counted a single time. The genes are TRBV29-1 and TRBJ2-1, with 7 bases matching TRBD2. V shed 6 bases and J 0 bases; nucleotides not matched to a gene: 2. CDR1 is SQVTM and CDR2 is ANQGSEA in the germline V gene. The CDR3 totals 13 residues. CDR3 sequence reads: CSVAGLSYNEQFF. The CDR3 DNA reads as TGCAGCGTAGCGGGACTCTCCTACAATGAGCAGTTCTTC.

V gene TRBV28 combines with J gene TRBJ1-1; D gene uncertain. This CDR3 contains 13 residues. Trimming pared 11 bases from V and 0 bases from J, leaving 13 bases between. Germline V CDR1 and CDR2: MDHEN, SYDVKM. The chain's CDR3 is CASFVSVNTEAFF. As DNA, the CDR3 is TGTGCCTCTTTCGTCAGCGTGAACACTGAAGCTTTCTTT.

The V gene is TRBV27, the J gene TRBJ1-2; D might be TRBD1 (6 bases). The ends were cut back, 5 bases at V and 6 bases at J, with 13 bases in the middle. In germline, CDR1 is MNHEY, CDR2 SMNVEV (reference sequence). The length of the CDR3 is 13 residues. CDR3: CASSGRTADGYTF. CDR3 nucleotides: TGTGCCAGCAGTGGGCGGACAGCTGATGGCTACACCTTC.

The chain has TRBV5-1 and TRBJ2-7, with a weak D call TRBD2 (6 bases). V lost 2 bases and J 3 bases, leaving 15 bases between the germline ends. The CDR3 has 15 amino acids. CDR1 and CDR2 (germline): SGHRS, YFSETQ. The CDR3 nucleotides read TGCGCCAGCAGCTTTTTAGGAGGGCCCCTCTACGAGCAGTACTTC. Translation: CASSFLGGPLYEQYF.

The chain couples TRBV5-8 to TRBJ2-7; 13 nucleotides line up with TRBD2. Per the germline V gene, CDR1 is SGHTS and CDR2 is YDEGEE. Trimming cost V 6 bases and J 3 bases; bases outside gene matches: 15. The CDR3 totals 18 residues. CDR3 protein: CASTGLAGPSNILYEQYF. In DNA form, the CDR3 reads TGTGCCAGCACGGGACTAGCGGGACCTTCCAACATTCTCTACGAGCAGTACTTC.

The chain uses TRBV2 and TRBJ1-5; 8 bases fit TRBD1. V was clipped by 6 bases and J by 6 bases; unmatched bases: 4. The CDR3 consists of 13 residues. Per germline, CDR1 SNHLY and CDR2 FYNNEI. The CDR3 protein is CASRGQGGQPQHF. CDR3 coding DNA: TGTGCCAGCAGAGGACAGGGTGGTCAGCCCCAGCATTTT.

The chain links TRBV5-5 to TRBJ1-5, with D perhaps TRBD1 (6 bases). V lost 2 bases, J lost 0 bases, and 12 bases lay in between. CDR1 is SGHKS, CDR2 YYEKEE, per germline (reference sequence). This CDR3 has 16 amino acids. In DNA form, the CDR3 reads TGTGCCAGCAGCTTAGGACAGACCACTAGCAATCAGCCCCAGCATTTT. Translation: CASSLGQTTSNQPQHF.

The rearrangement uses TRBV6-1 and TRBJ1-5, with TRBD1 matching 8 bases. Germline CDR1 MNHNS, CDR2 SASEGT. This CDR3 is built from 16 residues. J lost 2 bases, V lost 3 bases, and 6 bases had no gene match. CDR3 amino acids: CASSDPTGAGNQPQHF. The CDR3 DNA reads TGTGCCAGCAGTGACCCGACAGGGGCTGGCAATCAGCCCCAGCATTTT.

The CDR3 DNA sequence: TGTGCCAGCAGCCTGGGGACAGGGTTGAAGACCCAGTACTTC. Amino acid sequence: CASSLGTGLKTQYF. J is TRBJ2-5 and V is TRBV7-6; TRBD1 matches 9 bases. From germline, CDR1 is SGHVS and CDR2 FNYEAQ. The CDR3 runs to 14 residues. J lost 6 bases, V lost 5 bases, and 7 bases had no gene match. Full variable domain (rest looked up from reference TRBV7-6 and TRBJ2-5): GAGVSQSPRYKVTKRGQDVALRCDPISGHVSLYWYRQALGQGPEFLTYFNYEAQQDKSGLPNDRFSAERPEGSISTLTIQRTEQRDSAMYRCASSLGTGLKTQYFGPGTRLLVL.

V is TRBV27 and J is TRBJ1-2, with a weak D call TRBD1 (6 bases). Per the germline V gene, CDR1 is MNHEY and CDR2 is SMNVEV (reference sequence). The germline V and J ends were trimmed by 5 bases and 13 bases, with 17 bases remaining between them. The CDR3 length is 12 residues. The CDR3 nucleotides are TGTGCCAGCAGTACAGGGTTAATACGGCTCACCTTC. This gives the protein CASSTGLIRLTF.

The chain combines TRBV29-1 with TRBJ2-5, with 7 bases identical to TRBD1. This CDR3 comprises 12 residues. From germline, CDR1 is SQVTM and CDR2 ANQGSEA. Unmatched junction bases numbered 9, after V lost 7 bases and J lost 7 bases. The CDR3, as DNA: TGCAGCGGGTCGACAGGGTCGGGGACCCAGTACTTC. Its protein product is CSGSTGSGTQYF.

J is TRBJ2-1 and V is TRBV5-1, with TRBD1 matching 11 bases. The CDR3 is 17 residues long. In germline, CDR1 is SGHRS, CDR2 YFSETQ. The trim removed 4 bases at V and 1 base at J, leaving 7 bases unmatched. This chain's CDR3 is CASSRTGGVGSYNEQFF. The CDR3 DNA is TGCGCCAGCAGCCGGACAGGGGGCGTTGGGTCCTACAATGAGCAGTTCTTC.

The chain employs TRBV5-6 and TRBJ1-5; 10 bases fit TRBD1. There are 16 residues in the CDR3. In germline, CDR1 is SGHDT, CDR2 YYEEEE. J gave up 2 bases and V 2 bases, and 4 bases lay outside the gene matches. Here the CDR3 reads CASSFWTGGGNQPQHF. CDR3 bases: TGTGCCAGCAGCTTTTGGACAGGGGGAGGCAATCAGCCCCAGCATTTT.

This clone was observed a few times. The chain combines TRBV25-1 with TRBJ1-2; D uncertain. CDR1 and CDR2 from the germline V gene are MGHDK and SYGVNS. The CDR3 loop spans 13 amino acids. V was clipped by 2 bases and J by 8 bases, with 12 bases between them. The CDR3: CASSERQLGGYTF. CDR3 sequence (DNA): TGTGCCAGCAGTGAACGGCAGCTTGGCGGCTACACCTTC.

CDR3 region: CASSLGGQGGGSNQPQHF. The CDR3 DNA follows: TGCGCCAGCAGCTTGGGCGGTCAGGGAGGTGGCAGCAATCAGCCCCAGCATTTT. V usage is TRBV5-1 and J usage is TRBJ1-5; weak D call: TRBD1 (5 bases). The V gene lost 0 bases and the J gene lost 1 base, with 17 bases spanning the gap. CDR1 SGHRS and CDR2 YFSETQ come from the germline V gene. The CDR3 sequence is 18 residues long. The full variable domain, in which reference TRBV5-1 and TRBJ1-5 provide the parts outside the CDR3, is KAGVTQTPRYLIKTRGQQVTLSCSPISGHRSVSWYQQTPGQGLQFLFEYFSETQRNKGNFPGRFSGRQFSNSRSEMNVSTLELGDSALYLCASSLGGQGGGSNQPQHFGDGTRLSIL.

The chain carries TRBV2 and TRBJ1-1; 8 nucleotides agree with TRBD1. This CDR3 is built from 12 residues. Germline V gene sequence: CDR1 SNHLY, CDR2 FYNNEI. V lost 10 bases, J lost 0 bases, and 1 base stayed unmatched. The CDR3 reads CANRGMNTEAFF. The CDR3 DNA is TGTGCCAACAGGGGGATGAACACTGAAGCTTTCTTT.

The chain joins TRBV6-1 to TRBJ1-5, with 7 bases lining up with TRBD1. J gave up 6 bases and V 8 bases, and 10 bases lay outside the gene matches. CDR1 is MNHNS and CDR2 is SASEGT in the germline V gene. This CDR3 is built from 14 residues. The CDR3 reads CASAATGLSQPQHF. DNA for the CDR3: TGTGCCAGCGCAGCGACAGGGCTGAGTCAGCCCCAGCATTTT.

The rearrangement links TRBV5-1 to TRBJ2-5; possibly TRBD2 for D (6 bases). The CDR3 runs 14 residues. Germline V CDR1 and CDR2: SGHRS, YFSETQ. Trimming cost V 4 bases and J 1 base, with 11 bases left between them. CDR3 nucleotide sequence: TGCGCCAGCAGCACGGGAGCCGTCCAAGAGACCCAGTACTTC. It is translated as CASSTGAVQETQYF.

The rearrangement uses TRBV5-1 and TRBJ1-5, with a weak D call TRBD1 (6 bases). Germline loops: CDR1 SGHRS, CDR2 YFSETQ. Trimming took 0 bases from V and 7 from J, leaving 11 bases between them. The CDR3 runs to 14 residues. The CDR3 DNA follows: TGCGCCAGCAGCTTGGAGGGGGGCTGGCAGCCCCAGCATTTT. Its protein is CASSLEGGWQPQHF.

This clone was observed a single time. V is TRBV9 and J is TRBJ2-5; the D is unclear. This CDR3 region has 13 residues. V shed 0 bases and J shed 5 bases, with 8 bases lying between them. Germline V gene sequence: CDR1 SGDLS, CDR2 YYNGEE. DNA of the CDR3: TGTGCCAGCAGCGTAGAGAGTGGGGAGACCCAGTACTTC. This gives the protein CASSVESGETQYF.

Points on this clone: Other DNA variants within this sample encode the same CDR3. The chain is built from TRBV30 and TRBJ1-1, with D unresolved. Per the germline V gene, CDR1 is GTSNPN and CDR2 is SVGIG (reference sequence). The CDR3 is 13 residues long. V lost 0 bases and J 2 bases, leaving 7 bases between the germline ends. CDR3 coding DNA: TGTGCCTGGAGTGTACAGAGTAACACTGAAGCTTTCTTT. Its protein product is CAWSVQSNTEAFF.

This chain links TRBV9 with TRBJ2-1; D ambiguous. Germline-derived CDR1 and CDR2 are SGDLS and YYNGEE. V was trimmed by 0 bases and J by 5 bases, leaving 12 bases between them. This CDR3 comprises 15 residues. The CDR3 nucleotides read TGTGCCAGCAGCGTAGAAGCTACTGCACACAATGAGCAGTTCTTC. Protein: CASSVEATAHNEQFF.

The chain has TRBV29-1 and TRBJ1-1; tentatively, D is TRBD1 (5 bases). The V and J ends lost 2 bases and 11 bases respectively, with 9 bases between them. Germline V gives CDR1 SQVTM, CDR2 ANQGSEA. The CDR3 totals 10 residues. The CDR3 loop is CSVESGEAFF. The CDR3 coding sequence is TGCAGCGTTGAATCGGGGGAGGCTTTCTTT.

With regard to this clone: Other DNA sequences in the sample encode the same CDR3. The chain couples TRBV10-3 to TRBJ1-1; D is possibly TRBD1 (6 bases). Between the trimmed V and J ends, which lost 3 bases and 8 bases, there was a span of 10 bases. This CDR3 has 12 amino acids. Germline V gives CDR1 ENHRY, CDR2 SYGVKD. The CDR3, as DNA: TGTGCCATCAGTGAAGGGCAGGGGGAAGCTTTCTTT. Residues: CAISEGQGEAFF.

The V and J genes are TRBV10-3 and TRBJ2-7; TRBD1 might be the D (6 bases). V shed 6 bases and J shed 1 base, with 16 bases lying between them. The CDR3 is 15 residues long. Germline CDR1 ENHRY, CDR2 SYGVKD. The CDR3 reads CAIRDQGGGSYEQYF. CDR3 coding DNA: TGTGCCATCAGAGACCAAGGGGGTGGGTCCTACGAGCAGTACTTC.

This clone was observed a single time. V usage is TRBV6-5 and J usage is TRBJ2-2; the D gene is possibly TRBD1 (5 bases). V shed 5 bases and J shed 6 bases, with 16 bases lying between them. This CDR3 has 15 amino acids. In germline, CDR1 is MNHEY, CDR2 SVGAGI. CDR3 bases: TGTGCCAGCAGTCTCTCTCCGTGGGGCGCCGGGGAGCTGTTTTTT. Translated: CASSLSPWGAGELFF.

This clone came up a few times. V is TRBV19 and J is TRBJ2-5; no definite D call. Germline CDR1 reads LNHDA; CDR2 reads SQIVND (reference sequence). The CDR3 is 12 residues long. Trimming shortened V by 3 bases and J by 6 bases, and 8 bases separated the two germline ends. CDR3 in DNA: TGTGCCAGTAGTATGGCGGAACAGACCCAGTACTTC. Amino acid sequence: CASSMAEQTQYF.

The CDR3 loop is CASSLSVSYEQYF. As DNA, the CDR3 is TGTGCCAGCAGCTTGTCCGTCAGCTACGAGCAGTACTTC. The chain combines TRBV5-6 with TRBJ2-7; D not resolved. The CDR3 loop spans 13 amino acids. The germline CDR1 and CDR2 sequences are SGHDT and YYEEEE. V lost 1 base and J 3 bases, leaving 8 bases between the germline ends.

The chain links TRBV11-2 to TRBJ2-7, with 9 bases lining up with TRBD1. J gave up 4 bases and V 5 bases, and 9 bases lay outside the gene matches. The CDR3 has 15 amino acids. Germline V gives CDR1 SGHAT, CDR2 FQNNGV. The CDR3 coding sequence is TGTGCCAGCAGCACCCCGGACAGGGGCCAGTACGAGCAGTACTTC. Translating gives CASSTPDRGQYEQYF. The full variable domain, in which reference TRBV11-2 and TRBJ2-7 provide the parts outside the CDR3, is EAGVAQSPRYKIIEKRQSVAFWCNPISGHATLYWYQQILGQGPKLLIQFQNNGVVDDSQLPKDRFSAERLKGVDSTLKIQPAKLEDSAVYLCASSTPDRGQYEQYFGPGTRLTVT.

A word on this clone: The identical CDR3 is also encoded by other nucleotide sequences in the sample. The chain is built from TRBV7-9 and TRBJ2-7, with D hard to call. Trimming shortened V by 2 bases and J by 0 bases, and 8 bases separated the two germline ends. The CDR3 loop spans 14 amino acids. Germline CDR1 and CDR2: SEHNR and FQNEAQ (reference sequence). The CDR3 DNA sequence: TGTGCCAGCAGCTTATCAGTCAGCTCCTACGAGCAGTACTTC. Its protein product is CASSLSVSSYEQYF.

The chain carries TRBV21-1 and TRBJ1-6; the table's TRBD1 call for D was not verified on the DNA. TRBV21-1 is flagged as a pseudogene. The CDR3 contains 15 residues. The CDR3 is CASSASDRGPSPLHF. CDR3 in DNA: TGTGCCAGCAGCGCCTCAGACAGGGGGCCTTCACCCCTCCACTTT.